This T cell receptor beta chain is drawn from a study of T cell responses to AZD1222 COVID-19 vaccine. Study results and limitations: Only a handful of AZD1222 recipients, roughly six in all, had baseline seropositivity. When two AZD1222 doses had been given, Spike-specific TCR breadth and depth rose. White British people made up most donors, females outnumbered males, and clonal diversity was possibly underestimated. Unmutated variant regions are reportedly targeted by nearly half of spike-specific TCRs.

Germline V gene data show CDR1 as MDHEN and CDR2 as SYDVKM. V was pared by 5 bases and J by 4 bases, with 9 bases between. The CDR3 contains 13 residues. Sequenced by immunoSEQ multiplex PCR; TCRdb stores in-frame clones only, minus some. The sample has 140,000 to 150,000 clones; over 90% are singletons. Of note for this clone: Its antigen is undetermined.

J is TRBJ2-1 and V is TRBV28; D remains unclear. The clonotype comes from an adult in good health. The sample consisted of peripheral blood, taken on day 0 of AZD1222 vaccination. CDR3 sequence reads: CASSPSSYNEQFF. CDR3 DNA sequence: TGTGCCAGCAGTCCGTCCTCTTACAATGAGCAGTTCTTC.